Listed below are T cell receptor beta chains from one sample, sequenced in a study of blood T cell repertoires in COVID-19. Method: immunoSEQ multiplex PCR; TCRdb's copy keeps in-frame clones and lacks some. The data hold roughly 49,000 clones, with roughly 90% observed a single time. The sequenced sample consisted of peripheral blood. Every receptor here comes from a woman older than 75 with acute or convalescent COVID-19. CDR3s include the opening cysteine and the closing phenylalanine or tryptophan. A D gene is named only where the DNA matches it firmly. Size tells how often a clone was seen (once, few, many) or the class of an expanded clone, and some rows leave it out.

TRBJ1-4 | 13 | TRBV18 | NA | TRBD1 | TGTGCCAGCTCCATGGACAGGGTCGGGAAACTGTTTTTT | CASSMDRVGKLFF
TRBJ1-4 | 16 | TRBV7-6 | NA | TRBD1 | TGTGCCAGCAGCTTAGGCAACAGGGGGCGCGGTGAAAAACTGTTTTTT | CASSLGNRGRGEKLFF
TRBJ1-1 | 14 | TRBV7-8 | NA | NA | TGTGCCAGCAGCTTAGAACTCCGAATCTCTGAAGCTTTCTTT | CASSLELRISEAFF
TRBJ2-3 | 14 | TRBV7-2 | NA | NA | TGTGCCAGCAGCCCTGTACAGCACACAGATACGCAGTATTTT | CASSPVQHTDTQYF
TRBJ2-6 | 16 | TRBV5-4 | NA | NA | TGTGCCAGCAGCACCGGGACACCCTCTGGGGCCAACGTCCTGACTTTC | CASSTGTPSGANVLTF
TRBJ2-7 | 11 | TRBV3-1/TRBV3-2 | NA | NA | TGTGCCAGCAGCCATACCGGGACTTTTTACTTC | CASSHTGTFYF
TRBJ2-3 | 14 | TRBV5-1 | NA | TRBD1 | TGCGCCAGCAGCTATGAGGGGGCCACAGATACGCAGTATTTT | CASSYEGATDTQYF
TRBJ1-6 | 12 | TRBV12-3/TRBV12-4 | NA | NA | TGTGCCAGCATGGGGGCCGGGTCACCCCTCCACTTT | CASMGAGSPLHF
TRBJ1-4 | 13 | TRBV27 | NA | NA | TGTGCCAGCAGCCCGGACAGTTATGAAAAACTGTTTTTT | CASSPDSYEKLFF
TRBJ1-3 | 14 | TRBV6-2/TRBV6-3 | few | NA | TGTGCCAGCAGTTACGACAGCCCTGGAAACACCATATATTTT | CASSYDSPGNTIYF